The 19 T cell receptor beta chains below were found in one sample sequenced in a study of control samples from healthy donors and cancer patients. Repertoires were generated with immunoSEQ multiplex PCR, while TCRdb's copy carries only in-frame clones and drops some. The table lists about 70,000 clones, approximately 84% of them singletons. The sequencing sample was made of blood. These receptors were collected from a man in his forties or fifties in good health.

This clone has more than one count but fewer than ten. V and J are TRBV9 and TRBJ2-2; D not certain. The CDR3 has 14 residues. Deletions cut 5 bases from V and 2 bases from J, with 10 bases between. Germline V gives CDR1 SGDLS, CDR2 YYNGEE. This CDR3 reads CASRIDTNTGELFF. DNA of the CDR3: TGTGCCAGCAGAATAGACACAAACACCGGGGAGCTGTTTTTT.

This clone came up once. The CDR3 DNA reads TGTGCCAGCAGAGGATCCATAACAGGGGGCGACCCGTCGGGTGAGCAGTTCTTC. It specifies CASRGSITGGDPSGEQFF. The chain has TRBV7-2 and TRBJ2-1, with 9 bases lining up with TRBD1. With 6 bases clipped from V and 9 bases from J, the junction kept 21 bases outside the gene matches. The CDR3 has 18 residues. The germline CDR1 and CDR2 sequences are SGHTA and FQGNSA.

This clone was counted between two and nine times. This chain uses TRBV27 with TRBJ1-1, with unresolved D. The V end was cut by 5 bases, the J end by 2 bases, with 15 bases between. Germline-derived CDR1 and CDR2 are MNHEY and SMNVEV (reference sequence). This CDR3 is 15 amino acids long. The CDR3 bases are TGTGCCAGCAGTCCCAGGATTTTACCCAACACTGAAGCTTTCTTT. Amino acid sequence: CASSPRILPNTEAFF.

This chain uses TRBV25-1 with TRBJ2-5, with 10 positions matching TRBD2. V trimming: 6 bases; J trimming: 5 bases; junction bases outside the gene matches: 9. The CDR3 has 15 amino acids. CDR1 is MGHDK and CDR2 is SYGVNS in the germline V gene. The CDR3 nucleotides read TGTGCCAGCAGCTTAGGGACTAGCGAGTATGAGACCCAGTACTTC. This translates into CASSLGTSEYETQYF.

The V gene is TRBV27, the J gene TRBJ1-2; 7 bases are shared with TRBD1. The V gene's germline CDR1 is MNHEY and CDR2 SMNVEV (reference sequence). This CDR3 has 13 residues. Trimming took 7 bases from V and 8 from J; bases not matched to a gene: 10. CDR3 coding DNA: TGTGCCAGCATGGAGACAGGGTCGGGAGGCTACACCTTC. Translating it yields CASMETGSGGYTF.

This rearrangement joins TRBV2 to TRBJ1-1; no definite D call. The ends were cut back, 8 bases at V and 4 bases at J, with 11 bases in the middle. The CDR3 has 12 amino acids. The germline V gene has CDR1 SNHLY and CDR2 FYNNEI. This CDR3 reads CASHQDGTEAFF. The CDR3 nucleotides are TGTGCCAGCCATCAGGACGGCACTGAAGCTTTCTTT.

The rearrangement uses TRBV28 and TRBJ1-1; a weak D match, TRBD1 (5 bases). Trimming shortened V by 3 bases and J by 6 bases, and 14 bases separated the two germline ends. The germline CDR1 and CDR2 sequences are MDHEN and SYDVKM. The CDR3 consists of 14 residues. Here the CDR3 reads CASSFAALGAEAFF. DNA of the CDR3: TGTGCCAGCAGTTTTGCTGCTTTGGGGGCTGAAGCTTTCTTT.

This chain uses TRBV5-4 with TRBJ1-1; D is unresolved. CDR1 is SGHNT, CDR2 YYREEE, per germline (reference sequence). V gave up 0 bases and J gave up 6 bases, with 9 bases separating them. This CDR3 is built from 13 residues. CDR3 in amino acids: CASSLGDAPEAFF. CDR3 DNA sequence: TGTGCCAGCAGCTTGGGGGATGCTCCTGAAGCTTTCTTT.

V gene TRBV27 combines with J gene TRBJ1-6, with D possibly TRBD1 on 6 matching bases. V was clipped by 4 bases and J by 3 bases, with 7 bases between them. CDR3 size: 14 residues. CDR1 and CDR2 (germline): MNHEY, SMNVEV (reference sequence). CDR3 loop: CASSSQGYNSPLHF. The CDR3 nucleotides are TGTGCCAGCAGTTCACAGGGCTATAATTCACCCCTCCACTTT.

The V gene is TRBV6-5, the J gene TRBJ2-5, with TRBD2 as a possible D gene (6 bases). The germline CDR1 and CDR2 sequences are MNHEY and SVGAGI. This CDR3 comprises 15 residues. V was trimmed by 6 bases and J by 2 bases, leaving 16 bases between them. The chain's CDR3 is CASRRTASVQETQYF. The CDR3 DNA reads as TGTGCCAGCAGGAGGACGGCTAGCGTTCAAGAGACCCAGTACTTC.

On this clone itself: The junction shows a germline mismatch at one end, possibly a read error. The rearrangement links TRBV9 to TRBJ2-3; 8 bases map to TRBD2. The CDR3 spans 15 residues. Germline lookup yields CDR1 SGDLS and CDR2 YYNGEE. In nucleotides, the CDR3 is TGTGCCAGCAGCACGCGCGCGGGGGGAACAGGTACGCAGTATTTT. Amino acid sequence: CASSTRAGGTGTQYF.

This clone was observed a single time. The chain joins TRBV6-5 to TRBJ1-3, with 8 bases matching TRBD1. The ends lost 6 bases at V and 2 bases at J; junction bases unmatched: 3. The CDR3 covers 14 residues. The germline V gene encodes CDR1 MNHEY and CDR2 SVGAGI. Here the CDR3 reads CASRLQGAGNTIYF. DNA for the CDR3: TGTGCCAGCAGGCTACAGGGGGCTGGAAACACCATATATTTT.

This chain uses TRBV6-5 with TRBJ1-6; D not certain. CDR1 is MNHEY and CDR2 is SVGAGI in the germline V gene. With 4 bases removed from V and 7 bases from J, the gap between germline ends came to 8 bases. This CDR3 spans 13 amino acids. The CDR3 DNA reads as TGTGCCAGCAGTTCCAAACAGAATTCACCCCTCCACTTT. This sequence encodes CASSSKQNSPLHF.

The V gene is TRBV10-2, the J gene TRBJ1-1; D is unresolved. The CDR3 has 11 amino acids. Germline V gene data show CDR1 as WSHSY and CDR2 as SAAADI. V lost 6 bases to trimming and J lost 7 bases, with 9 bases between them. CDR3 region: CASREDGEAFF. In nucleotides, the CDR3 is TGCGCCAGCAGGGAAGACGGTGAAGCTTTCTTT.

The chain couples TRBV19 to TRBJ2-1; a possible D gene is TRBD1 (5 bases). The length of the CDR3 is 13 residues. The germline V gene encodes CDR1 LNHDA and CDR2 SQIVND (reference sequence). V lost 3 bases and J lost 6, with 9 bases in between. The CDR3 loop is CASSISRGNEQFF. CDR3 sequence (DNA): TGTGCCAGTAGTATCTCTAGGGGCAATGAGCAGTTCTTC.

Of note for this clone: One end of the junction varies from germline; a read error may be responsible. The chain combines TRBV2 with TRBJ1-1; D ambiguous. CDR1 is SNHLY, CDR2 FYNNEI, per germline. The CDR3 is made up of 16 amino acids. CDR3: CASREGGSIMNTEAFF. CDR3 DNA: TGTGCCAGCAGAGAAGGAGGGAGTATAATGAACACTGAAGCTTTCTTT.

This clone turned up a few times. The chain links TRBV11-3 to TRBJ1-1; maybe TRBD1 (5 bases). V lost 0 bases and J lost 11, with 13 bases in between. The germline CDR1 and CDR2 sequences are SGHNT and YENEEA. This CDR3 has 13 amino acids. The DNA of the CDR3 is TGTGCCAGCAGCTTAGATGGCGCCAGGGAGGCTTTCTTT. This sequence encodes CASSLDGAREAFF.

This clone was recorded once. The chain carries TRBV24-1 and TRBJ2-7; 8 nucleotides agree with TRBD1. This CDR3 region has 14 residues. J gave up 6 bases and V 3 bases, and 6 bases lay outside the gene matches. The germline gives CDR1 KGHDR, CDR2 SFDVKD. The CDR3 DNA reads TGTGCCACCAGTGATAGCAGGGGGCCTAGCGAGCAGTACTTC. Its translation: CATSDSRGPSEQYF.

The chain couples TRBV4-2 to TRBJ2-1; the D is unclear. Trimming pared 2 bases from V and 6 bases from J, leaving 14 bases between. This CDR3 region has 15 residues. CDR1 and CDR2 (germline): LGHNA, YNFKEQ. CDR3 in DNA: TGTGCCAGCAGCCAAAACTCTCTAGTCACCAATGAGCAGTTCTTC. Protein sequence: CASSQNSLVTNEQFF.